One and the same sample provided the 9 T cell receptor beta chains below, sequenced in a study of chemoradiotherapy in HPV16-positive cancers. Here immunoSEQ multiplex PCR was the method, and the copy in TCRdb shows in-frame clones only, minus some. The sample lists under 25,000 clones, 84% occurring once. This specimen was blood, taken from a patient who underwent chemoradiotherapy. These receptors originate from a human donor with HPV-associated anogenital cancer.

By share of the sample, this clone is medium-sized. The CDR3 bases are TGTGCCAGCAGTGACGGGACAGGGGGAGATACGCAGTATTTT. Protein product: CASSDGTGGDTQYF. The rearrangement links TRBV6-4 to TRBJ2-3; 11 nucleotides line up with TRBD1. The CDR3 has 14 amino acids. Germline V gene lookup returns CDR1 MRHNA and CDR2 SNTAGT. With 2 bases clipped from V and 5 bases from J, the junction kept 0 bases outside the gene matches.

The chain uses TRBV6-1 and TRBJ1-4; D is possibly TRBD1 (5 bases). Germline V gene data show CDR1 as MNHNS and CDR2 as SASEGT. This CDR3 region has 15 residues. Trimming shortened V by 2 bases and J by 5 bases, and 12 bases separated the two germline ends. The CDR3 nucleotides are TGTGCCAGCAGTGAACTATCGGGGGGAAATGAAAAACTGTTTTTT. It translates to CASSELSGGNEKLFF.

The chain has TRBV7-7 and TRBJ2-6; 8 bases line up with TRBD1. The germline gives CDR1 SSHAT, CDR2 FNYEAQ (reference sequence). The CDR3 length is 15 residues. V was pared by 4 bases and J by 3 bases, with 2 bases of the junction left unmatched. The CDR3 region is CASSSGQGGANVLTF. Here the CDR3 DNA reads TGTGCCAGCAGCTCCGGACAGGGTGGGGCCAACGTCCTGACTTTC.

This chain connects TRBV7-2 to TRBJ2-1; D ambiguous. Germline lookup yields CDR1 SGHTA and CDR2 FQGNSA. The CDR3 extends over 15 amino acids. V lost 1 base, J lost 4 bases, and 11 bases lay in between. CDR3 amino acids: CASSLGVVLYNEQFF. The CDR3 nucleotides are TGTGCCAGCAGCTTAGGTGTTGTGTTATACAATGAGCAGTTCTTC.

Details on this clone: The junction differs from germline at one of its ends, possibly a read error. The V call is TRBV10-3, the J call TRBJ1-4; D is ambiguous. The germline V gene has CDR1 ENHRY and CDR2 SYGVKD. The CDR3 has 15 residues. The CDR3 loop reads CAISKSESTNEKLFF. Written as DNA, the CDR3 is TGTGCCATCAGTAAGTCTGAGTCAACTAATGAAAAACTGTTTTTT.

This rearrangement joins TRBV7-8 to TRBJ1-6; possible D gene TRBD1, 6 bases. The length of the CDR3 is 18 residues. The V gene's germline CDR1 is SGHVS and CDR2 FQNEAQ. The germline V and J ends were trimmed by 6 bases and 1 base, with 19 bases remaining between them. In nucleotides, the CDR3 is TGTGCCAGCAGTTCAAAGGGGGGGCTCAATTCCTATAATTCACCCCTCCACTTT. Translated, it gives CASSSKGGLNSYNSPLHF.

The count of this clone is one. The gene calls are TRBV6-1 and TRBJ1-3; D is undetermined. Germline assignment: CDR1 MNHNS and CDR2 SASEGT. Between the trimmed V and J ends, which lost 3 bases and 0 bases, there was a span of 9 bases. This CDR3 has 15 residues. In DNA form, the CDR3 reads TGTGCCAGCAGTGATGGGTCAAACTCTGGAAACACCATATATTTT. It is translated as CASSDGSNSGNTIYF.

This sequence joins TRBV9 and TRBJ2-2, with D tentatively TRBD1 or TRBD2 (5 bases each). Between the trimmed V and J ends, which lost 6 bases and 6 bases, there was a span of 12 bases. In germline, CDR1 is SGDLS, CDR2 YYNGEE. The CDR3 covers 13 residues. The chain's CDR3 is CASKGLAPGELFF. CDR3 in DNA: TGTGCCAGCAAGGGGCTAGCCCCCGGGGAGCTGTTTTTT.

The chain employs TRBV9 and TRBJ1-4, with unresolved D. Germline CDR1 is SGDLS and CDR2 is YYNGEE. The CDR3 has 14 residues. Trimming stripped 3 bases from V and 2 bases from J, with 8 bases between. CDR3 DNA sequence: TGTGCCAGCAGCGCTACAGATACTAATGAAAAACTGTTTTTT. Translating it yields CASSATDTNEKLFF.